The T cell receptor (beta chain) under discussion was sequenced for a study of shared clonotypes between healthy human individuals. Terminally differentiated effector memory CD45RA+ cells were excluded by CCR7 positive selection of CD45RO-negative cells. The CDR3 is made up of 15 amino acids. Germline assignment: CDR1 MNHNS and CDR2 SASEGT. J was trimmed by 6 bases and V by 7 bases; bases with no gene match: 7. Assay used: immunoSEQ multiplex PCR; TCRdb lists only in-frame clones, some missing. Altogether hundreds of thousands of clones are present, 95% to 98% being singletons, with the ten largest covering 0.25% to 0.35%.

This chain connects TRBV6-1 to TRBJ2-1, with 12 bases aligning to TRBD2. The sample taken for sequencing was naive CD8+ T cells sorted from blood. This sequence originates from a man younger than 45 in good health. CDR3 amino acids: CASTGLAGTGNEQFF. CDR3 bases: TGTGCCAGCACCGGACTAGCGGGGACCGGCAATGAGCAGTTCTTC.